There are many counts of the clone carrying this T cell receptor beta chain. The data stem from a study of T cells in Graves' hyperthyroidism and ophthalmopathy. CDR3 length: 14 amino acids. Trimming took 3 bases from V and 7 from J, leaving 13 bases between them. Per germline, CDR1 MDHEN and CDR2 SYDVKM. The investigators amplified TCR beta CDR3 regions from RNA transcripts. The TCR CDR3 was amplified in a first-round RT-PCR using the HTBI primer set. TCRdb re-called the multiplex PCR reads through MiXCR, storing one row per CDR3 protein. In the table there are some 150,000 distinct CDR3 sequences, more than 20% of which are singletons.

The chain links TRBV28 to TRBJ1-5; a possible D gene is TRBD1 (5 bases). This receptor was obtained from a woman aged 45-65 years with Graves' hyperthyroidism that later progressed to Graves' ophthalmopathy. Material: blood. CDR3 residues: CASSFRGSGQPQHF. CDR3 DNA: TGTGCCAGCAGTTTTCGGGGGTCTGGCCAGCCCCAGCATTTT.